A selection of T cell receptor beta chains follows, all from one sample in a study. TCRdb reprocessed the 5' RACE reads with MiXCR, giving one entry per CDR3 protein. Here the sample spans approximately 60,000 distinct CDR3 sequences, about a fifth being singletons. The sample taken for sequencing was tumor-infiltrating Tregs sorted from the breast tumor. These TCRs come from a female donor with breast cancer. The CDR3 runs from the conserved cysteine through the conserved F or W. D genes are given only for firm matches. Size tells how often a clone was seen (once, few, many) or the class of an expanded clone, and some rows leave it out.

abundance,v_gene,j_gene,d_gene,CDR3aa,CDR3nt
few,TRBV20-1,TRBJ2-2,TRBD1,CSARGGTGENTGELFF,TGCAGTGCTAGAGGGGGGACAGGGGAGAACACCGGGGAGCTGTTTTTT
many,TRBV4-3,TRBJ2-7,-,CASSQERMAGLSYEQYF,TGCGCCAGCAGCCAAGAACGAATGGCGGGACTGTCCTACGAGCAGTACTTC
few,TRBV3-1,TRBJ1-4,-,CASSQNEKLFF,TGTGCCAGCAGCCAAAATGAAAAACTGTTTTTT
-,TRBV7-9,TRBJ2-5,-,CASSGETQYF,TGTGCCAGCAGCGGGGAGACCCAGTACTTC
-,TRBV7-9,TRBJ2-1,-,CASSPGGVRDEQFF,TGTGCCAGCAGCCCTGGGGGAGTAAGGGATGAGCAGTTCTTC
few,TRBV20-1,TRBJ1-4,-,CSASGRGRVEKLFF,TGCAGTGCTAGTGGTCGCGGGCGGGTTGAAAAACTGTTTTTT
-,TRBV5-5,TRBJ2-7,-,CASSLAPRGIEQYF,TGTGCCAGCAGCTTGGCTCCCAGGGGAATCGAGCAGTACTTC
-,TRBV7-2,TRBJ2-1,-,CASSLVWENEQFF,TGTGCCAGCAGCTTAGTCTGGGAGAATGAGCAGTTCTTC
many,TRBV20-1,TRBJ2-4,TRBD1,CSARVGGQDTRGYF,TGCAGTGCTAGAGTCGGAGGACAGGACACCCGAGGTTACTTC
few,TRBV24-1,TRBJ2-2,TRBD1,CATSEGQLTGELFF,TGTGCCACCAGTGAGGGACAGCTCACCGGGGAGCTGTTTTTT
few,TRBV20-1,TRBJ1-2,TRBD1,CSASPGTGVGYTF,TGCAGTGCTAGCCCCGGGACAGGGGTCGGCTACACCTTC
many,TRBV29-1,TRBJ1-2,TRBD1,CSVQQGAEYGYTF,TGCAGCGTTCAACAGGGGGCTGAGTATGGCTACACCTTC
-,TRBV12-3/TRBV12-4,TRBJ1-2,TRBD1,CASSPFRQGNYGYTF,TGTGCCAGCAGTCCTTTTCGACAGGGAAACTATGGCTACACCTTC
-,TRBV20-1,TRBJ2-1,-,CSARGSGKGEQFF,TGCAGTGCTAGGGGTAGCGGTAAAGGAGAGCAGTTCTTC
many,TRBV7-3,TRBJ2-5,-,CASSPSSYGETQYF,TGTGCCAGCAGCCCCAGCAGCTACGGCGAGACCCAGTACTTC
many,TRBV20-1,TRBJ2-7,TRBD1,CSARNRDRGTHEQYF,TGCAGTGCTAGAAATAGGGACAGGGGTACCCACGAGCAGTACTTC
-,TRBV11-1,TRBJ2-6,-,CASSPRQASGANVLTF,TGTGCCAGCAGCCCCAGACAGGCCTCTGGGGCCAACGTCCTGACTTTC
many,TRBV5-1,TRBJ1-2,-,CASSSTGDHGYTF,TGCGCCAGCAGCTCTACGGGGGACCATGGCTACACCTTC
-,TRBV20-1,TRBJ2-2,-,CSARQGTYTGELFF,TGCAGTGCTAGACAGGGGACGTACACCGGGGAGCTGTTTTTT
few,TRBV28,TRBJ1-2,-,CASSLPGAHYGYTF,TGTGCCAGCAGTCTCCCGGGGGCGCACTATGGCTACACCTTC
-,TRBV6-1,TRBJ1-1,TRBD1,CASIRDSLMNTEAFF,TGTGCCAGCATTCGGGACAGTCTAATGAACACTGAAGCTTTCTTT
few,TRBV20-1,TRBJ1-4,-,CSAGPTGMREKLFF,TGCAGTGCTGGACCGACTGGGATGCGGGAAAAACTGTTTTTT
few,TRBV20-1,TRBJ1-5,-,CSAGKTGSNQPQHF,TGCAGTGCTGGGAAGACCGGGAGCAATCAGCCCCAGCATTTT
few,TRBV7-2,TRBJ1-2,-,CASSRRDNLYGYTF,TGTGCCAGCAGCCGCCGGGACAATCTCTATGGCTACACCTTC
many,TRBV20-1,TRBJ2-1,TRBD2,CSSSGRIYNEQFF,TGCAGCTCTAGCGGGAGAATCTACAATGAGCAGTTCTTC
many,TRBV6-5,TRBJ2-3,-,CASKSGLGGTQYF,TGTGCCAGCAAAAGCGGTCTGGGAGGTACGCAGTATTTT
-,TRBV7-8,TRBJ2-7,TRBD2,CASSLRRLADDEQYF,TGTGCCAGCAGCTTAAGGAGACTAGCGGACGACGAGCAGTACTTC
few,TRBV2,TRBJ1-5,-,CASSVEGLYSNQPQHF,TGTGCCAGCAGTGTCGAGGGGCTCTATAGCAATCAGCCCCAGCATTTT
many,TRBV12-3/TRBV12-4,TRBJ2-2,TRBD1,CASRPHDRGTGELFF,TGTGCCAGCAGACCCCACGACAGGGGAACCGGGGAGCTGTTTTTT
few,TRBV20-1,TRBJ1-4,-,CSVPGGGSNEKLFF,TGCAGTGTCCCCGGGGGGGGTTCTAATGAAAAACTGTTTTTT
-,TRBV29-1,TRBJ1-1,-,CSVVGLQRNTEAFF,TGCAGCGTTGTTGGTTTACAGAGGAACACTGAAGCTTTCTTT
-,TRBV7-2,TRBJ2-7,-,CASSSHHYGQYF,TGTGCCAGCAGCTCCCACCACTACGGGCAGTACTTC
-,TRBV5-1,TRBJ2-3,-,CASSLSDIQKDTQYF,TGCGCCAGCAGCTTGTCTGACATCCAGAAAGATACGCAGTATTTT
many,TRBV7-9,TRBJ2-7,-,CASSLVYEQYF,TGTGCCAGCAGCTTAGTCTACGAGCAGTACTTC
-,TRBV20-1,TRBJ2-1,TRBD2,CSATKAGAFNEQFF,TGCAGTGCTACAAAAGCGGGAGCCTTCAATGAGCAGTTCTTC
few,TRBV20-1,TRBJ2-7,-,CSAQDPGTLSYEQYF,TGCAGTGCCCAAGATCCCGGGACATTGTCCTACGAGCAGTACTTC
many,TRBV5-1,TRBJ1-1,-,CASSLQGGGTEAFF,TGCGCCAGCAGCTTACAGGGTGGGGGCACTGAAGCTTTCTTT
-,TRBV12-3/TRBV12-4,TRBJ1-2,-,CASTLRAGSYGYTF,TGTGCCAGCACCCTTAGGGCGGGGAGTTATGGCTACACCTTC
-,TRBV6-6,TRBJ1-5,-,CASSYSGQLEPQHF,TGTGCCAGCAGTTACTCAGGACAGTTGGAGCCCCAGCATTTT
-,TRBV5-1,TRBJ2-5,-,CASSLGQLQETRYF,TGCGCCAGCAGCTTGGGACAGCTACAAGAGACCCGGTACTTC
-,TRBV20-1,TRBJ1-4,-,CSARTGRGEKLFF,TGCAGTGCTAGGACAGGTCGGGGTGAAAAACTGTTTTTT
many,TRBV5-1,TRBJ2-5,TRBD1,CASSSRTGRETQYF,TGCGCCAGCAGCTCCCGGACAGGGAGGGAGACCCAGTACTTC
many,TRBV15,TRBJ2-1,TRBD2,CATSSEKAGGRYNEQFF,TGTGCCACCAGCAGTGAAAAAGCGGGGGGGCGTTACAATGAGCAGTTCTTC
few,TRBV5-1,TRBJ1-5,-,CASSLAGMDQPQHF,TGCGCCAGCAGCTTGGCTGGGATGGATCAGCCCCAGCATTTT
-,TRBV20-1,TRBJ1-5,TRBD1,CSARAETGGNQPQHF,TGCAGTGCTAGAGCCGAGACAGGGGGCAATCAGCCCCAGCACTTT
few,TRBV4-1,TRBJ1-3,-,CASSQDWGYGNTIYF,TGCGCCAGCAGCCAAGATTGGGGTTATGGAAACACCATATATTTT
-,TRBV10-3,TRBJ1-1,-,CAISERPANTEAFF,TGTGCCATCAGTGAGCGACCAGCGAACACTGAAGCTTTCTTT
-,TRBV3-1,TRBJ2-7,-,CASSPLWTHGEQYF,TGTGCCAGCAGCCCCCTGTGGACTCATGGCGAGCAGTACTTC
-,TRBV20-1,TRBJ2-7,TRBD1,CSARALPQDRGLSYEQYF,TGCAGTGCTAGAGCCCTCCCCCAGGACAGGGGGCTTTCCTACGAGCAGTACTTC
few,TRBV29-1,TRBJ1-2,TRBD1,CSGGGQEGNGYTF,TGCAGCGGCGGGGGACAGGAAGGTAATGGCTACACCTTC
few,TRBV3-1,TRBJ2-7,-,CASSLRQAYEQYF,TGTGCCAGCAGCCTTCGACAGGCCTACGAGCAGTACTTC
-,TRBV20-1,TRBJ1-1,-,CSARRTGNTEAFF,TGCAGTGCTAGGCGGACGGGGAACACTGAAGCTTTCTTT